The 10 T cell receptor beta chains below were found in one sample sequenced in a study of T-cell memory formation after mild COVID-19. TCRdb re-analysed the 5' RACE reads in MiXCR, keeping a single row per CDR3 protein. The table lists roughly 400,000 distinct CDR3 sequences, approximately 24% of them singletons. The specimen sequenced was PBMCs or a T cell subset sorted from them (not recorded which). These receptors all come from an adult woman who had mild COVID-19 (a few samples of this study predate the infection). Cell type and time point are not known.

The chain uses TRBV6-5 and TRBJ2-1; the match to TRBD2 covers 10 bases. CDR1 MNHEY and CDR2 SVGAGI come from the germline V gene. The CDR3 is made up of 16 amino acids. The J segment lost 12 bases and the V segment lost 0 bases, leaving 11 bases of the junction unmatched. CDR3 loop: CASSYSTLAGVRGQFF. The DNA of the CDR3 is TGTGCCAGCAGTTACTCGACGCTAGCGGGAGTGAGAGGGCAGTTCTTC.

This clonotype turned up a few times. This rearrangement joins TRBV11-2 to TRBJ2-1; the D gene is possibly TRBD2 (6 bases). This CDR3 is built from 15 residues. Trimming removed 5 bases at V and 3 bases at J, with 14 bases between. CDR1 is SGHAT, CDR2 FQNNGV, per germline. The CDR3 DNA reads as TGTGCCAGCAGCCCAGGGTACGGGGGCTACAATGAGCAGTTCTTC. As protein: CASSPGYGGYNEQFF.

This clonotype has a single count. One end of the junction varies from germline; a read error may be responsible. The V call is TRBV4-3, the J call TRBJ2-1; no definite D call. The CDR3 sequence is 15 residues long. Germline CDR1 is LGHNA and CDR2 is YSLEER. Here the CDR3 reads CSSSQSRITRNEQFF. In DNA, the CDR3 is TGCTCCAGCAGCCAATCACGGATTACGAGGAATGAGCAGTTCTTC.

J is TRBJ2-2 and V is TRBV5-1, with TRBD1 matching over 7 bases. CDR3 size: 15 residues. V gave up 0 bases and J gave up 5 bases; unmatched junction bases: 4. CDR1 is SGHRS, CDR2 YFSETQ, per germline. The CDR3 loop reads CASSLVAQGTGELFF. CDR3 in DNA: TGCGCCAGCAGCTTGGTGGCACAGGGGACCGGGGAGCTGTTTTTT.

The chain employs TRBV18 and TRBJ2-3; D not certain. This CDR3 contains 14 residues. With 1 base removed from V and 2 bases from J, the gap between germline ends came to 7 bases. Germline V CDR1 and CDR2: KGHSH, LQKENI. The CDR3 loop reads CASSPRGFTDTQYF. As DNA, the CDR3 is TGTGCCAGCTCACCACGCGGATTCACAGATACGCAGTATTTT.

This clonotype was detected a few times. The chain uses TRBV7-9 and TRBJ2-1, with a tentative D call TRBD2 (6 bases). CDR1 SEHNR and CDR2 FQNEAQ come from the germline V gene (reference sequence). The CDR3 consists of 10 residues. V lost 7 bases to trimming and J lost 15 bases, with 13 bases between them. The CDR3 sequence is CASMRGLLFF. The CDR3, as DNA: TGTGCCAGCATGCGGGGACTCTTGTTCTTC.

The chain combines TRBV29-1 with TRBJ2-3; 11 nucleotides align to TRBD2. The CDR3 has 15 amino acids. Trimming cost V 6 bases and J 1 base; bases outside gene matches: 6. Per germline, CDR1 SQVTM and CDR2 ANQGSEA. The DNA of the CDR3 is TGCAGCGTCGATGGACTAGCGGGCGGCACAGATACGCAGTATTTT. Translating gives CSVDGLAGGTDTQYF.

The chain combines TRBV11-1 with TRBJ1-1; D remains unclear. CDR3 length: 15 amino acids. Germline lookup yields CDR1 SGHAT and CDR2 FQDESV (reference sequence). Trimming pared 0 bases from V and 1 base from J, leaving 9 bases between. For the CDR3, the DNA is TGTGCCAGCAGCTTAGCGTGGATTGGGAACACTGAAGCTTTCTTT. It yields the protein CASSLAWIGNTEAFF.

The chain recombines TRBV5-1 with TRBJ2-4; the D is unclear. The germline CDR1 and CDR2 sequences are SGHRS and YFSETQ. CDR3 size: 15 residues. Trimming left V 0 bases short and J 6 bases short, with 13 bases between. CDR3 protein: CASSLGSARVNIQYF. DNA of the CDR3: TGCGCCAGCAGCTTGGGAAGCGCTCGAGTAAACATTCAGTACTTC.

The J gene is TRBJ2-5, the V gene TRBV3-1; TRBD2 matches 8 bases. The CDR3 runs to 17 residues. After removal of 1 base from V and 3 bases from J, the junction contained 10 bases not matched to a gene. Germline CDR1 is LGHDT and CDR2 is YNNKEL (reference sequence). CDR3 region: CASSQVGSGASEETQYF. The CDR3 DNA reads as TGTGCCAGCAGCCAAGTTGGTAGCGGGGCCTCGGAAGAGACCCAGTACTTC.